These T cell receptor beta chains were read from a single sample in a study of cytomegalovirus exposure and HLA in healthy donors. Profiled with immunoSEQ multiplex PCR; TCRdb holds only in-frame clones, not every one. The data hold 90,000 to 120,000 clones, with approximately 79% observed a single time. Material: PBMCs. The receptor source for this set is a man younger than 35 in good health and CMV-seronegative. The CDR3 runs from the conserved cysteine through the conserved F or W. Fields, in order: J gene, clone size, V gene, D gene, CDR3 DNA, CDR3 protein. A D gene is named only where the DNA matches it firmly. Clone size is shown for a subset of rows, as once, few, many or a class of expanded clone.

J: TRBJ2-7; size: NA; V: TRBV9; D: TRBD2; DNA: TGTGCCAGCAGCGTGGGGCCAGCGGGGGGCCTCGAGCAGTACTTC; CDR3: CASSVGPAGGLEQYF
J: TRBJ2-2; size: NA; V: TRBV28; D: TRBD2; DNA: TGTGCCAGCAGTACCGGGACTATTTACACCGGGGAGCTGTTTTTT; CDR3: CASSTGTIYTGELFF
J: TRBJ2-5; size: NA; V: TRBV7-8; D: NA; DNA: TGTGCCAGCAGCCCTAGGGGCGCGGAGACCCAGTACTTC; CDR3: CASSPRGAETQYF
J: TRBJ2-7; size: NA; V: TRBV10-2; D: NA; DNA: TGCGCCAGCAGTGAGTCGGGCCGCTCCTACGAGCAGTACTTC; CDR3: CASSESGRSYEQYF
J: TRBJ2-2; size: few; V: TRBV27; D: NA; DNA: TGTGCCAGCAGTTTATCCCGGGGGAGGTCCGGGGAGCTGTTTTTT; CDR3: CASSLSRGRSGELFF
J: TRBJ2-3; size: NA; V: TRBV6-1; D: NA; DNA: TGTGCCAGCAGTGTGGATGAGGTGAGCACAGATACGCAGTATTTT; CDR3: CASSVDEVSTDTQYF
J: TRBJ2-3; size: NA; V: TRBV20-1; D: NA; DNA: TGCAGTGCTAGGACAGCAGATACGCAGTATTTT; CDR3: CSARTADTQYF
J: TRBJ2-7; size: NA; V: TRBV18; D: NA; DNA: TGTGCCAGCTCACCACCGGCTCAGGCTGGCTACGAGCAGTACTTC; CDR3: CASSPPAQAGYEQYF
J: TRBJ2-1; size: few; V: TRBV4-3; D: NA; DNA: TGCGCCAGCAGCCAAGATCCAGGAGGCTCCTACAATGAGCAGTTCTTC; CDR3: CASSQDPGGSYNEQFF
J: TRBJ1-5; size: few; V: TRBV7-8; D: NA; DNA: TGTGCCAGCAGCTTCCGGTCGACAGTGTCTGGACAGCCCCAGCATTTT; CDR3: CASSFRSTVSGQPQHF
J: TRBJ2-3; size: NA; V: TRBV4-2; D: TRBD2; DNA: TGTGCCAGCAGCCACAGCGGGGCGGGGGGGTCCACCCTGGCGCAGTATTTT; CDR3: CASSHSGAGGSTLAQYF
J: TRBJ1-1; size: NA; V: TRBV7-6; D: NA; DNA: TGTGCCAGCAGCCGCACGGCCGGGGGGGAAGCTTTCTTT; CDR3: CASSRTAGGEAFF
J: TRBJ1-2; size: NA; V: TRBV19; D: TRBD1; DNA: TGTGCCAGTATGGGCACCTTGGGACAGGGCAAAATCTATGGCTACACCTTC; CDR3: CASMGTLGQGKIYGYTF
J: TRBJ1-4; size: NA; V: TRBV5-4; D: TRBD1; DNA: TGTGCCAGCAGCTTGGTTAGGGGGCACGGTAATGAAAAACTGTTTTTT; CDR3: CASSLVRGHGNEKLFF
J: TRBJ2-5; size: NA; V: TRBV5-1; D: NA; DNA: TGCGCCAGCAGCCGATCGACATTTTTGGAGACCCAGTACTTC; CDR3: CASSRSTFLETQYF
J: TRBJ2-7; size: once; V: TRBV7-3; D: NA; DNA: TGTGCCAGCAGCTCAGGGGAATACGAGCAGTACTTC; CDR3: CASSSGEYEQYF
J: TRBJ2-7; size: NA; V: TRBV6-5; D: NA; DNA: TGTGCCAGCAGTTCTCTCGGGGTTATCTCCTACGAGCAGTACTTC; CDR3: CASSSLGVISYEQYF
J: TRBJ2-1; size: NA; V: TRBV4-3; D: NA; DNA: TGCGCCAGCAGCTTAACTAGGGATGGCAATGAGCAGTTCTTC; CDR3: CASSLTRDGNEQFF
J: TRBJ1-5; size: NA; V: TRBV28; D: NA; DNA: TGTGCCAGCAAGAAGGGGGTAGACCAGCCCCAGCATTTT; CDR3: CASKKGVDQPQHF
J: TRBJ1-5; size: NA; V: TRBV2; D: NA; DNA: TGTGCCAGCAAGAAAGGGGGGGAACAACAGCCCCAGCATTTT; CDR3: CASKKGGEQQPQHF
J: TRBJ1-3; size: few; V: TRBV9; D: NA; DNA: TGTGCCAGCAGCGTATTGGGGGGAGGAGACACCATATATTTT; CDR3: CASSVLGGGDTIYF
J: TRBJ1-1; size: few; V: TRBV13; D: NA; DNA: TGTGCCAGCAGCTTAACAGTGAACACTGAAGCTTTCTTT; CDR3: CASSLTVNTEAFF
J: TRBJ1-5; size: NA; V: TRBV6-1; D: NA; DNA: TGTGCCAGCAACCAAGGTGCACAGGGACATCAGCCCCAGCATTTT; CDR3: CASNQGAQGHQPQHF
J: TRBJ2-7; size: few; V: TRBV27; D: TRBD1; DNA: TGTGCCAGCAGTTGGACAGGGATGACCCTTTACTTC; CDR3: CASSWTGMTLYF
J: TRBJ2-7; size: NA; V: TRBV14; D: NA; DNA: TGTGCCAGCAGGGCCTCTGGCGGGGGCTTGGGCGAGCAGTACTTC; CDR3: CASRASGGGLGEQYF
J: TRBJ2-3; size: NA; V: TRBV7-3; D: TRBD1; DNA: TGTGCCAGCAGCTCGAACAGGGGGCCTACGCAGTATTTT; CDR3: CASSSNRGPTQYF
J: TRBJ2-3; size: NA; V: TRBV23-1; D: TRBD2; DNA: TGCGCCAGCAGTCAATCCAGCGGGGGGGCGGCAGATACGCAGTATTTT; CDR3: CASSQSSGGAADTQYF